The present T cell receptor beta chain was sequenced within a study of blood T cell repertoires in COVID-19. Study overall: The origin of the acute and convalescent COVID-19 samples was the United States, Italy and Spain. In each case, the material was cDNA or gDNA derived from T cells, B-cell-depleted T cells, or PBMCs.

The V gene's germline CDR1 is GTSNPN and CDR2 SVGIG (reference sequence). V was cut by 2 bases and J by 9 bases, with 14 bases left in between. The CDR3 length is 14 residues. The method was immunoSEQ multiplex PCR; TCRdb's version includes in-frame clones alone and lacks a portion of them. The data hold about 180,000 clones, with approximately 84% observed a single time. This receptor was taken from a human donor in a cohort sampled during active COVID-19. Sequenced: peripheral blood. The rearrangement uses TRBV30 and TRBJ1-6, with D possibly matching TRBD1 (6 bases). CDR3 loop: CAWSTLGGASPLHF. CDR3 DNA: TGTGCCTGGAGTACCCTAGGGGGGGCTTCACCCCTCCACTTT.